A single T cell receptor (beta chain) is shown here with its context. This sample is drawn from a study of human T cells and chemical hapten exposure. Library preparation tagged each individual cDNA molecule with a unique molecular identifier. MiXCR, run by TCRdb on the RACE reads, gives a single entry per CDR3 protein. The data hold 80,000 to 100,000 distinct CDR3 sequences, with roughly a tenth observed a single time. Documented time point: patch test 2, 6 weeks after DPC sensitization. Treatment reported: therapeutic diphenylcyclopropenone sensitization with weekly scalp DPC. The CDR3 is made up of 18 amino acids. V shed 6 bases and J 1 base; nucleotides not matched to a gene: 12. The germline V gene has CDR1 SNHLY and CDR2 FYNNEI.

The clonotype originates from a woman aged 50 to 65 with alopecia areata. Some clones in this sample may be carry-over from other donors' samples. The specimen comprised whole blood, sampled in connection with sensitization to the hapten diphenylcyclopropenone (DPC). The chain couples TRBV2 to TRBJ2-6; 7 nucleotides match TRBD1. The CDR3 here is CASRATTGETSGANVLTF. In DNA form, the CDR3 reads TGTGCCAGCAGGGCTACAACAGGGGAAACTTCTGGGGCCAACGTCCTGACTTTC.